The rows below give T cell receptor beta chains drawn from one sample of a study of T cells in Graves' hyperthyroidism and ophthalmopathy. TCRdb recomputed calls from the multiplex PCR reads with MiXCR, one row per CDR3 protein. The sample lists a few hundred thousand distinct CDR3 sequences; approximately 15% were seen once. Sequencing input: blood. These receptors all stem from a woman in her thirties or forties with Graves' hyperthyroidism that later progressed to Graves' ophthalmopathy. Both conserved end residues are part of each CDR3. The D gene is left open where the match is weak. A row's size may be missing; if present it is once, few, many or a size class.

abundance	d_gene	v_gene	j_gene	CDR3aa	CDR3nt
-	-	TRBV6-2/TRBV6-3	TRBJ1-5	CASSYEGYSNQPQHF	TGTGCCAGCAGTTACGAGGGATATAGCAATCAGCCCCAGCATTTT
-	-	TRBV14	TRBJ2-1	CASSTFEAHQYNEQFF	TGTGCCAGCAGCACCTTCGAAGCCCATCAATACAATGAGCAGTTCTTC
-	TRBD2	TRBV28	TRBJ2-3	CASSLGLAVGTDTQYF	TGTGCCAGCAGTTTGGGACTAGCGGTGGGCACAGATACGCAGTATTTT
many	TRBD2	TRBV12-3/TRBV12-4	TRBJ2-1	CASSPQGLAAGGEQFF	TGTGCCAGCAGCCCTCAGGGACTAGCGGCTGGGGGTGAGCAGTTCTTC
many	-	TRBV20-1	TRBJ1-4	CSARATNEKLFF	TGCAGTGCTCGGGCAACTAATGAAAAACTGTTTTTT
many	-	TRBV30	TRBJ1-5	CAWSVPGGQPQHF	TGTGCCTGGAGTGTACCGGGGGGACAGCCCCAGCATTTT
-	TRBD2	TRBV19	TRBJ2-7	CASSIGLAGTEQYF	TGTGCCAGTAGTATTGGACTAGCGGGAACTGAGCAGTACTTC
many	-	TRBV11-2	TRBJ2-5	CASSLSPETQYF	TGTGCCAGCAGCTTATCCCCGGAGACCCAGTACTTC
-	-	TRBV29-1	TRBJ1-4	CSVEAPWEGKREKLFF	TGCAGCGTTGAAGCTCCCTGGGAGGGAAAGCGGGAAAAACTGTTTTTT
-	-	TRBV7-8	TRBJ2-3	CASSSSPTDRQYF	TGTGCCAGCAGCTCCTCCCCGACAGATAGGCAGTATTTT
many	-	TRBV19	TRBJ2-4	CASSARVVSALAKNIQYF	TGTGCCAGTAGTGCCAGGGTAGTATCGGCCTTAGCCAAAAACATTCAGTACTTC
-	-	TRBV6-1	TRBJ1-2	CASSALYGYTF	TGTGCCAGCAGTGCCCTCTATGGCTACACCTTC
many	-	TRBV20-1	TRBJ1-5	CSARGPMGQPQHF	TGCAGTGCTAGAGGGCCTATGGGACAGCCCCAGCATTTT
-	TRBD1	TRBV20-1	TRBJ2-7	CSAEADRGRYEQYF	TGCAGTGCTGAAGCGGACAGGGGACGCTACGAGCAGTACTTC
many	TRBD2	TRBV6-1	TRBJ2-5	CASRDLRDYLQETQYF	TGTGCCAGCAGAGATCTCCGGGACTACCTCCAAGAGACCCAGTACTTC
-	-	TRBV7-9	TRBJ2-2	CASSFLVGRDAKEGDIAGELFF	TGTGCCAGCAGCTTTTTGGTAGGTCGGGACGCAAAGGAGGGGGATATAGCCGGGGAGCTGTTTTTT
few	-	TRBV19	TRBJ2-4	CASSIRGAGGKNIQYF	TGTGCCAGTAGTATACGGGGCGCCGGCGGCAAAAACATTCAGTACTTC
-	-	TRBV4-1	TRBJ1-5	CASSQVGPGPQPQHF	TGCGCCAGCAGCCAAGTCGGTCCGGGGCCCCAGCCCCAGCATTTT
many	-	TRBV7-7	TRBJ2-3	CASSLGLQGGTLTDTQYF	TGTGCTAGCAGCTTAGGGCTACAGGGAGGTACTCTCACAGATACGCAGTATTTT
many	-	TRBV2	TRBJ1-2	CASSELGIYGYTF	TGTGCCAGCAGTGAATTGGGAATCTATGGCTACACCTTC
-	-	TRBV29-1	TRBJ2-1	CSLRVGKSSYNEQFF	TGCAGCCTCCGGGTCGGAAAGAGCTCCTACAATGAGCAGTTCTTC
many	-	TRBV28	TRBJ1-1	CASSLLNEAFF	TGTGCCAGCAGTTTGCTCAATGAAGCTTTCTTT
-	TRBD1	TRBV2	TRBJ1-3	CASSEAGTEAGNTIYF	TGTGCCAGCAGTGAAGCGGGGACAGAGGCTGGAAACACCATATATTTT
many	TRBD2	TRBV6-1	TRBJ2-1	CASRRTSGWTYNEQFF	TGTGCCAGCAGACGGACTAGCGGCTGGACCTACAATGAGCAGTTCTTC
-	-	TRBV6-5	TRBJ1-2	CASSYPTQQGYYGYTF	TGTGCCAGCAGTTACCCGACCCAGCAGGGATACTATGGCTACACCTTC
many	-	TRBV3-1	TRBJ1-1	CASSQVGGNTEAFF	TGTGCCAGCAGCCAGGTTGGAGGGAACACTGAAGCTTTCTTT
many	-	TRBV2	TRBJ1-6	CASTHLSSYNSPLHF	TGTGCCAGCACACACCTTAGCTCCTATAATTCACCCCTCCACTTT
-	-	TRBV29-1	TRBJ2-3	CSVTADTDTQYF	TGCAGCGTTACGGCAGATACAGATACGCAGTATTTT
many	TRBD1	TRBV11-3	TRBJ2-5	CASSLGNRGQETQYF	TGTGCCAGCAGCTTAGGAAACAGGGGGCAAGAGACCCAGTACTTC
many	TRBD2	TRBV18	TRBJ2-1	CASSPPLPTSGNYNEQFF	TGTGCCAGCTCACCACCTCTGCCGACTAGCGGGAATTACAATGAGCAGTTCTTC
many	-	TRBV5-5	TRBJ2-2	CASSRRRLNTGELFF	TGTGCCAGCAGCCGTCGAAGACTGAACACCGGGGAGCTGTTTTTT
many	-	TRBV6-1	TRBJ2-2	CASSVLSGQNTGELFF	TGTGCCAGCAGTGTTCTCAGCGGGCAGAACACCGGGGAGCTGTTTTTT
many	-	TRBV29-1	TRBJ1-4	CSVGGAARGEKLFF	TGCAGCGTTGGAGGGGCCGCAAGGGGTGAAAAACTGTTTTTT
many	-	TRBV10-3	TRBJ1-3	CAISSSSSGNTIYF	TGTGCCATCTCCTCCAGTTCTTCTGGAAACACCATATATTTT
many	-	TRBV29-1	TRBJ2-1	CSVAGDNEQFF	TGCAGCGTTGCAGGGGACAATGAGCAGTTCTTC
-	-	TRBV2	TRBJ2-3	CASSEAQGPTDTQYF	TGTGCCAGCAGTGAAGCGCAGGGTCCCACAGATACGCAGTATTTT
many	-	TRBV12-3/TRBV12-4	TRBJ2-1	CASILTGDEQFF	TGTGCCAGCATCCTGACGGGGGATGAGCAGTTCTTC
many	TRBD1	TRBV18	TRBJ1-4	CASSPTYEGAEEKLFF	TGTGCCAGCTCACCTACATACGAGGGGGCCGAGGAAAAACTGTTTTTT